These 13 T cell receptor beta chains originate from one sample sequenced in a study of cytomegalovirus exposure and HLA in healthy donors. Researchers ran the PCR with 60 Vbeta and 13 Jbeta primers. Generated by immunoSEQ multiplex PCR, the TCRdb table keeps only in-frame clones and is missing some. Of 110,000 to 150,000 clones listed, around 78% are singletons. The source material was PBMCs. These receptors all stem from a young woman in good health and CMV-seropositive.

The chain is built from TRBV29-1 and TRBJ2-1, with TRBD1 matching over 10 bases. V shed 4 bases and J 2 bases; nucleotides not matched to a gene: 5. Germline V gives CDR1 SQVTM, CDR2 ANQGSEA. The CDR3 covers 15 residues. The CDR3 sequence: CSVAGTGETYNEQFF. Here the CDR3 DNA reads TGCAGCGTTGCCGGGACAGGGGAAACCTACAATGAGCAGTTCTTC.

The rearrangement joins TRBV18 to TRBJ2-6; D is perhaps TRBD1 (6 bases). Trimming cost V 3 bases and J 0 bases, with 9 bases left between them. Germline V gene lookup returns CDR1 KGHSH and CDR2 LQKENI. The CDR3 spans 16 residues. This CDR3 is CASSPQGRSGANVLTF. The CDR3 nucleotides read TGTGCCAGCTCACCCCAGGGGCGCTCTGGGGCCAACGTCCTGACTTTC.

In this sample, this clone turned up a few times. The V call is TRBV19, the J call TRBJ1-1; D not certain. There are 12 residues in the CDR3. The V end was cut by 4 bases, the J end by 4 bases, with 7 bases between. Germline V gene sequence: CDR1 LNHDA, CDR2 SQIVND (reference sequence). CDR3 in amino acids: CASSKAVTEAFF. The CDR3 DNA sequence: TGTGCCAGTAGTAAGGCGGTCACTGAAGCTTTCTTT.

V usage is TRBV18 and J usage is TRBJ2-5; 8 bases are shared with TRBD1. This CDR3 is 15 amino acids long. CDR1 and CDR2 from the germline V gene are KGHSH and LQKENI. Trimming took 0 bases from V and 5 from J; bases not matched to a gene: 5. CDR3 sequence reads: CASSPPSRQGETQYF. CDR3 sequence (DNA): TGTGCCAGCTCACCACCGTCGAGACAGGGGGAGACCCAGTACTTC.

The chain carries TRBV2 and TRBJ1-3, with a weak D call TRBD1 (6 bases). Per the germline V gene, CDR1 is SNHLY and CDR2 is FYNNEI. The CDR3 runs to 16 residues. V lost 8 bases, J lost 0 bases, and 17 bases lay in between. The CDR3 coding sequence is TGTGCCAGCCTTCTGACAGGTCGGAGCTCTGGAAACACCATATATTTT. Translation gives CASLLTGRSSGNTIYF.

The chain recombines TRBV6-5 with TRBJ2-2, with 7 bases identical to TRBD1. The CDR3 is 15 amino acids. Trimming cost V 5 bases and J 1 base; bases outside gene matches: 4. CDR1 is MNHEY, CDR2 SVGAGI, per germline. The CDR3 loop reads CASSRDRKNTGELFF. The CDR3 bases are TGTGCCAGCAGTCGGGACAGAAAGAACACCGGGGAGCTGTTTTTT.

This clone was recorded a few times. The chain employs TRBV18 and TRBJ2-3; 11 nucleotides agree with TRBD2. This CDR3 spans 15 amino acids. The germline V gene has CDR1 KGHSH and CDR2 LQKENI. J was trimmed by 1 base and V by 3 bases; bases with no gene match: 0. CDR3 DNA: TGTGCCAGCTCACCGACTAGCGGGGGCACAGATACGCAGTATTTT. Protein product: CASSPTSGGTDTQYF.

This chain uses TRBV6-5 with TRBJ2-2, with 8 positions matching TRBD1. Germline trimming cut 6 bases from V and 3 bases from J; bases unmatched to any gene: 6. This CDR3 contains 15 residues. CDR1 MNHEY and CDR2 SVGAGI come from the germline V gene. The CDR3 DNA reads TGTGCCAGCAGATCCGGGACAGGATACACCGGGGAGCTGTTTTTT. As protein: CASRSGTGYTGELFF.

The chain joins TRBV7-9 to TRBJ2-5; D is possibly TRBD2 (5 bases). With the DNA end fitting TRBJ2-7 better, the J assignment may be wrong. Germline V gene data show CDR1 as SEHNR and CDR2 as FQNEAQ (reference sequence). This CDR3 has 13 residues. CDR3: CASSPKAGYEQYF. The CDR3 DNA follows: TGTGCCAGCAGCCCAAAGGCGGGCTACGAGCAGTACTTC.

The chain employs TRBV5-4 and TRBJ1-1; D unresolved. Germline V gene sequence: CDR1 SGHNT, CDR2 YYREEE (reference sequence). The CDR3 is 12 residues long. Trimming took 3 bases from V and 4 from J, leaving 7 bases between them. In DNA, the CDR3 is TGTGCCAGCAGCTCGCTGAGCACTGAAGCTTTCTTT. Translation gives CASSSLSTEAFF.

CDR3 coding DNA: TGCGCCAGCAGCCTACGACCCAGGGATGAGCAGTTCTTC. Its protein is CASSLRPRDEQFF. This chain joins TRBV4-3 and TRBJ2-1; a possible D gene is TRBD1 (5 bases). This CDR3 has 13 amino acids. V was clipped by 4 bases and J by 8 bases, with 12 bases between them. The germline gives CDR1 LGHNA, CDR2 YSLEER.

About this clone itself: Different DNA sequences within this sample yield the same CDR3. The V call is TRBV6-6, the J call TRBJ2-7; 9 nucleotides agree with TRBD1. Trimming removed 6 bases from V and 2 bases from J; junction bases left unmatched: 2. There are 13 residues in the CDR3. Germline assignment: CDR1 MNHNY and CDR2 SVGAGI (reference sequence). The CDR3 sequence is CASRGQGPYEQYF. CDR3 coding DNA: TGTGCCAGCAGGGGACAGGGCCCCTACGAGCAGTACTTC.

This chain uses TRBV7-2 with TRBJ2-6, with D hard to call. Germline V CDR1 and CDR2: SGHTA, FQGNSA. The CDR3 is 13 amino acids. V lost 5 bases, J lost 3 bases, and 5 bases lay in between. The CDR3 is CASSPFGANVLTF. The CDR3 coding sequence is TGTGCCAGCAGCCCGTTTGGGGCCAACGTCCTGACTTTC. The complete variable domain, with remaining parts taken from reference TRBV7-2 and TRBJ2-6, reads GAGVSQSPSNKVTEKGKDVELRCDPISGHTALYWYRQSLGQGLEFLIYFQGNSAPDKSGLPSDRFSAERTGGSVSTLTIQRTQQEDSAVYLCASSPFGANVLTFGAGSRLTVL.